This entry lists 30 T cell receptor beta chains sequenced from one sample in a study of blood T cell repertoires in COVID-19. The protocol was immunoSEQ multiplex PCR, while the TCRdb copy is restricted to in-frame clones and leaves out a portion. The data show 65,000 to 75,000 clones, about 80% seen once. Source material: peripheral blood. The origin of the receptors is a human donor in a cohort sampled during active COVID-19.

The chain combines TRBV6-2 or TRBV6-3 with TRBJ2-2; D is undetermined. CDR1 is MNHEY, CDR2 SVGEGT, per germline. The CDR3 spans 15 residues. Trimming left V 5 bases short and J 1 base short, with 11 bases between. CDR3 bases: TGTGCCAGCAGTCCGCACTCGGTGAACACCGGGGAGCTGTTTTTT. Encoded protein: CASSPHSVNTGELFF.

J is TRBJ2-1 and V is TRBV19; the D is unclear. This CDR3 region has 15 residues. Trimming took 0 bases from V and 12 from J, leaving 18 bases between them. Germline V CDR1 and CDR2: LNHDA, SQIVND (reference sequence). The CDR3 protein is CASSIDERQPLGQFF. The CDR3 DNA follows: TGTGCCAGTAGTATAGATGAGAGGCAGCCTTTGGGGCAGTTCTTC.

This clone was found a few times. The chain carries TRBV10-3 and TRBJ2-3; 12 bases fit TRBD2. The V segment lost 8 bases and the J segment 5 bases; nucleotides outside the gene matches: 2. Germline lookup yields CDR1 ENHRY and CDR2 SYGVKD. The CDR3 is 13 amino acids. The CDR3 bases are TGTGCCATCCGACTAGCGGGAGTAGATACGCAGTATTTT. Amino acid sequence: CAIRLAGVDTQYF.

The chain carries TRBV5-6 and TRBJ2-5, with a possible D match to TRBD1 (6 bases). V dropped 4 bases and J dropped 6 bases, with 13 bases sitting between them. The CDR3 has 13 residues. Germline V CDR1 and CDR2: SGHDT, YYEEEE. The DNA of the CDR3 is TGTGCCAGCAGCCTGACAGGTCCGAAGACCCAGTACTTC. Translating it yields CASSLTGPKTQYF.

The genes are TRBV19 and TRBJ1-2, with no clear D. Germline assignment: CDR1 LNHDA and CDR2 SQIVND (reference sequence). The CDR3 has 13 amino acids. The V and J ends lost 5 bases and 0 bases respectively, with 7 bases between them. The CDR3 loop reads CASSLTSNYGYTF. CDR3 coding DNA: TGTGCCAGTAGTCTGACATCTAACTATGGCTACACCTTC. The variable domain in full, with the rest retrieved from reference TRBV19 and TRBJ1-2, is DGGITQSPKYLFRKEGQNVTLSCEQNLNHDAMYWYRQDPGQGLRLIYYSQIVNDFQKGDIAEGYSVSREKKESFPLTVTSAQKNPTAFYLCASSLTSNYGYTFGSGTRLTVV.

The chain links TRBV5-5 to TRBJ2-1, with 12 nucleotides matching TRBD2. The V gene end was trimmed by 6 bases and the J gene end by 7 bases; junction bases not matched to a gene: 11. The germline V gene has CDR1 SGHKS and CDR2 YYEKEE (reference sequence). This CDR3 is 16 amino acids long. CDR3 sequence reads: CASTTGRLAGVNEQFF. CDR3 nucleotides: TGTGCCAGCACCACAGGTCGACTAGCGGGAGTGAATGAGCAGTTCTTC.

V and J are TRBV7-2 and TRBJ2-7, with 8 bases aligning to TRBD2. The CDR3 totals 15 residues. The trim removed 5 bases at V and 7 bases at J, leaving 13 bases unmatched. Germline V lookup: CDR1 SGHTA, CDR2 FQGNSA. CDR3 sequence: CASSQDGAGGREQYF. As DNA, the CDR3 is TGTGCCAGCAGCCAGGATGGGGCGGGAGGAAGAGAGCAGTACTTC.

The CDR3 sequence: CASRPDGRAMYNEQFF. DNA of the CDR3: TGTGCCAGCAGGCCGGACGGGAGGGCCATGTACAATGAGCAGTTCTTC. The chain carries TRBV6-6 and TRBJ2-1, with 8 nucleotides matching TRBD2. V gave up 6 bases and J gave up 4 bases; unmatched junction bases: 11. The CDR3 spans 16 residues. Germline CDR1 and CDR2: MNHNY and SVGAGI (reference sequence).

In the case of this clone: The sample carries other DNA sequences with the same CDR3. The chain recombines TRBV18 with TRBJ1-1; D is possibly TRBD1 (5 bases). Deletions cut 2 bases from V and 3 bases from J, with 7 bases between. Looked up from germline, CDR1 is KGHSH and CDR2 is LQKENI. The CDR3 length is 13 residues. CDR3 in DNA: TGTGCCAGCTCACCAACGGGGGACACTGAAGCTTTCTTT. Its protein product is CASSPTGDTEAFF.

The V call is TRBV9, the J call TRBJ2-1; the match to TRBD2 covers 7 bases. The germline CDR1 and CDR2 sequences are SGDLS and YYNGEE. The CDR3 extends over 17 amino acids. The V segment lost 4 bases and the J segment 4 bases; nucleotides outside the gene matches: 14. CDR3 DNA sequence: TGTGCCAGCAGCCCGGGAGGTACTCGGAGTCCGTACAATGAGCAGTTCTTC. This encodes CASSPGGTRSPYNEQFF.

The rearrangement joins TRBV15 to TRBJ1-2; D not certain. The V and J ends lost 0 bases and 4 bases respectively, with 12 bases between them. CDR3 length: 15 amino acids. Germline CDR1 reads LNHNV; CDR2 reads YYDKDF (reference sequence). CDR3 residues: CATSRDLSGSYGYTF. CDR3 in DNA: TGTGCCACCAGCAGAGATCTGAGCGGTAGCTATGGCTACACCTTC.

This chain connects TRBV3-1 (or the pseudogene TRBV3-2) to TRBJ2-1; the match to TRBD2 covers 8 bases. V was pared by 3 bases and J by 2 bases, with 6 bases of the junction left unmatched. This CDR3 has 16 residues. Germline lookup yields CDR1 LGHDT and CDR2 YNNKEL (reference sequence). The CDR3 loop is CASSQMGLGTYNEQFF. DNA of the CDR3: TGTGCCAGCAGCCAGATGGGACTAGGCACCTACAATGAGCAGTTCTTC.

V and J are TRBV19 and TRBJ1-6; D unresolved. CDR1 and CDR2 from the germline V gene are LNHDA and SQIVND (reference sequence). CDR3 length equals 15 residues. V was trimmed by 5 bases and J by 7 bases, leaving 15 bases between them. As DNA, the CDR3 is TGTGCCAGTAGTCCGCGAGAGTGGTGGAATTCACCCCTCCACTTT. This encodes CASSPREWWNSPLHF.

In DNA form, the CDR3 reads TGTGCCAGCACCTCGAACTCGAACACCGGGGAGCTGTTTTTT. Translated, it gives CASTSNSNTGELFF. The V call is TRBV2, the J call TRBJ2-2, with no clear D. The CDR3 extends over 14 amino acids. Trimming cost V 7 bases and J 0 bases, with 9 bases left between them. From germline, CDR1 is SNHLY and CDR2 FYNNEI.

The chain employs TRBV7-8 and TRBJ1-6; 7 bases align to TRBD1. Trimming at V came to 5 bases and at J to 5 bases, leaving 6 bases not matched to a gene. The CDR3 has 15 amino acids. The germline V gene encodes CDR1 SGHVS and CDR2 FQNEAQ. CDR3 protein: CASSLITGDNSPLHF. The CDR3 nucleotides are TGTGCCAGCAGCCTAATAACAGGGGATAATTCACCCCTCCACTTT.

This clone was seen a handful of times. The chain is built from TRBV5-6 and TRBJ2-3, with TRBD2 matching 7 bases. From germline, CDR1 is SGHDT and CDR2 YYEEEE. The length of the CDR3 is 15 residues. J was trimmed by 4 bases and V by 2 bases; bases with no gene match: 7. CDR3 in DNA: TGTGCCAGCAGCTTACCGCGGGAGTTTTCAGATACGCAGTATTTT. Protein: CASSLPREFSDTQYF.

The chain has TRBV24-1 and TRBJ2-5, with 7 bases aligning to TRBD2. The germline CDR1 and CDR2 sequences are KGHDR and SFDVKD. This CDR3 has 18 residues. After removal of 4 bases from V and 4 bases from J, the junction contained 17 bases not matched to a gene. CDR3 coding DNA: TGTGCCACCAGTGACCCGAAGGGAAGAGGGAGGGATACAGAGACCCAGTACTTC. This translates into CATSDPKGRGRDTETQYF.

The V and J genes are TRBV7-8 and TRBJ2-7, with 9 nucleotides matching TRBD1. The germline gives CDR1 SGHVS, CDR2 FQNEAQ. V shed 1 base and J 5 bases; nucleotides not matched to a gene: 9. This CDR3 spans 16 amino acids. The CDR3 spells CASSLGRTGVIDEQYF. For the CDR3, the DNA is TGTGCCAGCAGCTTAGGAAGGACAGGGGTTATCGACGAGCAGTACTTC.

The rearrangement joins TRBV6-2 or TRBV6-3 to TRBJ1-6; TRBD1 might be the D (5 bases). The CDR3 runs 15 residues. Trimming removed 4 bases from V and 10 bases from J, with 17 bases in between. Germline CDR1 is MNHEY and CDR2 is SVGEGT. CDR3 residues: CASSSVLSGASPLHF. CDR3 in DNA: TGTGCCAGCAGTTCCGTACTCAGTGGGGCCTCACCCCTCCACTTT.

This chain connects TRBV28 to TRBJ1-2, with 8 positions matching TRBD1. The junction had 7 bases not matched to a gene; V was cut back by 5 bases and J by 5 bases. The CDR3 has 14 residues. The germline V gene encodes CDR1 MDHEN and CDR2 SYDVKM. The CDR3 spells CASSATGGAYGYTF. CDR3 bases: TGTGCCAGCAGTGCCACAGGGGGGGCATATGGCTACACCTTC.

This clone was found once. The chain links TRBV28 to TRBJ1-4, with TRBD1 as a possible D gene (5 bases). Germline CDR1 and CDR2: MDHEN and SYDVKM. The CDR3 is made up of 15 amino acids. V was trimmed by 3 bases and J by 8 bases, leaving 16 bases between them. CDR3 coding DNA: TGTGCCAGCAGTTTGGCGGGACGGGAGGGAGAAAAACTGTTTTTT. Translating gives CASSLAGREGEKLFF.

The CDR3 sequence: CASSGVGTGPSSYNEQFF. CDR3 sequence (DNA): TGTGCCAGCAGTGGAGTAGGGACAGGGCCTAGTAGCTACAATGAGCAGTTCTTC. The chain combines TRBV2 with TRBJ2-1; 9 bases are shared with TRBD1. Germline V gene data show CDR1 as SNHLY and CDR2 as FYNNEI. Trimming cost V 4 bases and J 3 bases; bases outside gene matches: 13. The CDR3 is 18 amino acids.

The V call is TRBV2, the J call TRBJ2-5, with TRBD1 matching 12 bases. CDR1 and CDR2 from the germline V gene are SNHLY and FYNNEI. This CDR3 is 19 amino acids long. V dropped 0 bases and J dropped 2; count of bases not matched to a gene: 10. For the CDR3, the DNA is TGTGCCAGCAGTGAAGCGCGGGTCGGGACAGGGGGCGAACAAGAGACCCAGTACTTC. Its translation is CASSEARVGTGGEQETQYF.

The chain employs TRBV25-1 and TRBJ1-1; D possibly corresponds to TRBD1 (5 bases). Germline loops: CDR1 MGHDK, CDR2 SYGVNS. The V and J ends lost 3 bases and 5 bases respectively, with 16 bases between them. The CDR3 covers 15 residues. The CDR3 is CASSDHRGDWTEAFF. DNA for the CDR3: TGTGCCAGCAGTGACCACCGGGGGGATTGGACTGAAGCTTTCTTT.

This clone was seen just once. This chain joins TRBV14 and TRBJ1-2; D is possibly TRBD1 (6 bases). The V end was cut by 2 bases, the J end by 4 bases, with 11 bases between. There are 14 residues in the CDR3. The V gene's germline CDR1 is SGHDN and CDR2 FVKESK. The CDR3 loop reads CASSQLQGSYGYTF. The CDR3 DNA follows: TGTGCCAGCAGCCAACTACAGGGCAGCTATGGCTACACCTTC. Filled out from reference TRBV14 and TRBJ1-2, the complete variable domain reads EAGVTQFPSHSVIEKGQTVTLRCDPISGHDNLYWYRRVMGKEIKFLLHFVKESKQDESGMPNNRFLAERTGGTYSTLKVQPAELEDSGVYFCASSQLQGSYGYTFGSGTRLTVV.

J is TRBJ1-1 and V is TRBV9; D uncertain. This CDR3 spans 15 amino acids. Deletions cut 0 bases from V and 5 bases from J, with 14 bases between. Germline CDR1 is SGDLS and CDR2 is YYNGEE. CDR3 sequence: CASSVGSATGTEAFF. DNA of the CDR3: TGTGCCAGCAGCGTAGGTAGCGCCACGGGGACTGAAGCTTTCTTT.

A few counts support this clone. The CDR3 sequence: CASSKGLAGLDEQYF. In nucleotides, the CDR3 is TGTGCCAGCTCAAAAGGACTAGCGGGACTGGACGAGCAGTACTTC. The V gene is TRBV18, the J gene TRBJ2-7, with 12 nucleotides matching TRBD2. The germline V gene has CDR1 KGHSH and CDR2 LQKENI. Trimming removed 5 bases from V and 5 bases from J; junction bases left unmatched: 7. The CDR3 has 15 amino acids.

This rearrangement joins TRBV6-1 to TRBJ2-7; D remains unclear. This CDR3 region has 11 residues. Germline V gives CDR1 MNHNS, CDR2 SASEGT. The germline V and J ends were trimmed by 0 bases and 7 bases, with 4 bases remaining between them. In DNA, the CDR3 is TGTGCCAGCAGTGAAGCGCGGGAGCAGTACTTC. Translating gives CASSEAREQYF.

The chain links TRBV10-2 to TRBJ1-1, with 8 bases matching TRBD1. The CDR3 is made up of 14 amino acids. V dropped 7 bases and J dropped 4; count of bases not matched to a gene: 8. CDR1 and CDR2 from the germline V gene are WSHSY and SAAADI. The CDR3 sequence: CASTRRTGTTEAFF. Written as DNA, the CDR3 is TGCGCCAGCACCCGCAGGACAGGGACCACTGAAGCTTTCTTT.

The rearrangement joins TRBV19 to TRBJ1-5, with D tentatively TRBD1 (5 bases). From germline, CDR1 is LNHDA and CDR2 SQIVND (reference sequence). Trimming shortened V by 3 bases and J by 11 bases, and 17 bases separated the two germline ends. The CDR3 has 14 amino acids. The CDR3, as DNA: TGTGCCAGTAGTATCGACAAGGACATTTGGGCCCAGCATTTT. As protein: CASSIDKDIWAQHF.